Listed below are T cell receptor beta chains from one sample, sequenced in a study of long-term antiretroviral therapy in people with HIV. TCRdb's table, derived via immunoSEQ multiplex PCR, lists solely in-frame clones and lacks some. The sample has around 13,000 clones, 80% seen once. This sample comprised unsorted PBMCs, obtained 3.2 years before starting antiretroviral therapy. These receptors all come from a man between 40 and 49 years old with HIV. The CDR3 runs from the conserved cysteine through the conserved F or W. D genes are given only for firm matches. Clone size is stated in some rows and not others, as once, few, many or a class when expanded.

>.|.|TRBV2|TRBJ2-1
CASSADTGSYNEQFF
TGTGCCAGCAGTGCCGACACGGGCTCCTACAATGAGCAGTTCTTC
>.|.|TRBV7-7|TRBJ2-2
CASSLRGGDTGELFF
TGTGCCAGCAGCCTTCGGGGCGGGGACACCGGGGAGCTGTTTTTT
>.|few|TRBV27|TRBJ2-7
CASSLFKLGDEQYF
TGTGCCAGCAGTTTATTCAAACTGGGGGACGAGCAGTACTTC
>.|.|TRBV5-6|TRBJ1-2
CASSLRQGDGYTF
TGTGCCAGCAGCTTGAGGCAGGGTGATGGCTACACCTTC
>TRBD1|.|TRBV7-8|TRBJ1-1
CASRLQGDTEAFF
TGTGCCAGCAGATTACAGGGGGACACTGAAGCTTTCTTT
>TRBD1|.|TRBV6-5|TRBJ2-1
CASSYSGTAVYNEQFF
TGTGCCAGCAGTTACTCGGGGACAGCCGTCTACAATGAGCAGTTCTTC
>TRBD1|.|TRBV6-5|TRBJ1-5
CASSYSRGLSNQPQHF
TGTGCCAGCAGTTACTCTAGGGGGCTGAGCAATCAGCCCCAGCATTTT
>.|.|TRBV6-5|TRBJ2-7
CASSSLPGRGTYEQYF
TGTGCCAGCAGTTCGCTCCCAGGGCGTGGAACCTACGAGCAGTACTTC
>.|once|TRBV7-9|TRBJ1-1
CASSLGTGGRNMNTEAFF
TGTGCCAGCAGCTTAGGAACTGGCGGGAGGAACATGAACACTGAAGCTTTCTTT
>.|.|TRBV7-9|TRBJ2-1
CASSFVLNEQFF
TGTGCCAGCAGCTTCGTCCTCAATGAGCAGTTCTTC
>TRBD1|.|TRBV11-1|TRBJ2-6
CASSLTGGLSGANVLTF
TGTGCCAGCAGCTTAACAGGGGGCCTCTCTGGGGCCAACGTCCTGACTTTC
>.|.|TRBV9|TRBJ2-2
CASSASSNTGELFF
TGTGCCAGCAGCGCCTCCTCCAACACCGGGGAGCTGTTTTTT
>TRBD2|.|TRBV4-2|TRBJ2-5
CASSRYLSGGGETQYF
TGTGCCAGCAGCCGTTACCTTAGCGGGGGCGGGGAGACCCAGTACTTC
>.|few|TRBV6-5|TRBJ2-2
CASYRVNTGELFF
TGTGCCAGCTACAGGGTGAACACCGGGGAGCTGTTTTTT
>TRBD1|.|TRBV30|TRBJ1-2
CAWRRPTGGENYGYTF
TGTGCCTGGCGTCGACCCACAGGGGGTGAGAACTATGGCTACACCTTC
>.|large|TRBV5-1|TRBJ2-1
CASSLRTALEGTPSSYNEQFF
TGCGCCAGCAGCTTACGGACAGCCCTCGAAGGGACTCCAAGCTCCTACAATGAGCAGTTCTTC
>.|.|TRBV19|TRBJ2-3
CASMRGSSTDTQYF
TGTGCATCCATGAGGGGTTCTAGCACAGATACGCAGTATTTT
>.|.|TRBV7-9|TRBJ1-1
CASSPGAPEAFF
TGTGCCAGCAGCCCCGGGGCCCCTGAAGCTTTCTTT
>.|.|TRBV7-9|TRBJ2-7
CASSHRQSYEQYF
TGTGCCAGCAGCCACCGACAGTCGTACGAGCAGTACTTC
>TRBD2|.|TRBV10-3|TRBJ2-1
CAISESIAGGAYNEQFF
TGTGCCATCAGTGAGTCGATAGCGGGGGGGGCCTACAATGAGCAGTTCTTC
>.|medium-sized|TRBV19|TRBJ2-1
CASSIVQGPYNEQFF
TGTGCCAGTAGTATTGTTCAGGGGCCCTACAATGAGCAGTTCTTC
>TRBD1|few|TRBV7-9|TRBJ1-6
CASSFGGQGSSPLHF
TGTGCCAGCAGCTTCGGAGGACAGGGGAGCTCACCCCTCCACTTT
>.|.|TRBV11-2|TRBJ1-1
CASSLDGRANTEAFF
TGTGCCAGCAGCTTAGATGGACGGGCCAACACTGAAGCTTTCTTT
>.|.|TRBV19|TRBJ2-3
CASSPGVGTQYF
TGTGCCAGTAGTCCTGGGGTTGGTACGCAGTATTTT
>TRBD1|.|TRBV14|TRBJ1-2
CASSQDHRGRGGYTF
TGTGCCAGCAGCCAAGATCATAGGGGGCGCGGTGGCTACACCTTC
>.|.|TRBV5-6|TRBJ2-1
CASSFRREQFF
TGTGCCAGCAGCTTTAGGCGGGAGCAGTTCTTC
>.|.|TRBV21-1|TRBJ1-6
CASSKEYRPLGPLHF
TGTGCCAGCAGCAAAGAATACAGACCCTTGGGGCCCCTCCACTTT
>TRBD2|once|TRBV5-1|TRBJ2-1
CASSLSVAGGKEQFF
TGCGCCAGCAGCTTGTCAGTAGCGGGGGGGAAGGAGCAGTTCTTC
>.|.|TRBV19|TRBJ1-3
CASSPDRDTLSGNTIYF
TGTGCCAGTAGCCCGGACCGGGACACTCTCTCTGGAAACACCATATATTTT
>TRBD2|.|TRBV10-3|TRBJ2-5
CAIKAGVQETQYF
TGTGCCATTAAAGCGGGGGTACAAGAGACCCAGTACTTC
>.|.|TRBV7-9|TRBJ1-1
CASSWKEGTEAFF
TGTGCCAGCAGCTGGAAAGAGGGCACTGAAGCTTTCTTT
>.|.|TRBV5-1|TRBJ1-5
CASSLGLPEGGPQHF
TGCGCCAGCAGCTTGGGACTGCCGGAGGGGGGGCCCCAGCATTTT
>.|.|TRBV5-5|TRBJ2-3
CASSPDGTDTQYF
TGTGCCAGCAGCCCTGACGGCACAGATACGCAGTATTTT
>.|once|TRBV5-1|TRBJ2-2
CASSLEWASGELFF
TGCGCCAGCAGCTTGGAATGGGCCAGCGGGGAGCTGTTTTTT
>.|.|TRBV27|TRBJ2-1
CASSHYNEQFF
TGTGCCAGCAGTCATTACAATGAGCAGTTCTTC
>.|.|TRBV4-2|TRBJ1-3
CASSQDRGNTIYF
TGTGCCAGCAGCCAAGACAGGGGAAACACCATATATTTT
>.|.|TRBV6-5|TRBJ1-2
CASSYKGARNYGYTF
TGTGCCAGCAGTTACAAAGGGGCGCGGAACTATGGCTACACCTTC
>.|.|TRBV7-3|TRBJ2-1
CASSLDRPGQPRGGYNEQFF
TGTGCCAGCAGTTTAGATAGACCGGGACAGCCACGGGGAGGTTACAATGAGCAGTTCTTC
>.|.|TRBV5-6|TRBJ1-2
CASSDDSDYGYTF
TGTGCCAGCAGCGATGACTCCGACTATGGCTACACCTTC
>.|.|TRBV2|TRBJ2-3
CASSWGDEGTDTQYF
TGTGCCAGCAGTTGGGGGGATGAGGGCACAGATACGCAGTATTTT
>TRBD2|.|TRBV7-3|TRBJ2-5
CASSLMGLAGETQYF
TGTGCCAGCAGCTTGATGGGACTAGCTGGAGAGACCCAGTACTTC